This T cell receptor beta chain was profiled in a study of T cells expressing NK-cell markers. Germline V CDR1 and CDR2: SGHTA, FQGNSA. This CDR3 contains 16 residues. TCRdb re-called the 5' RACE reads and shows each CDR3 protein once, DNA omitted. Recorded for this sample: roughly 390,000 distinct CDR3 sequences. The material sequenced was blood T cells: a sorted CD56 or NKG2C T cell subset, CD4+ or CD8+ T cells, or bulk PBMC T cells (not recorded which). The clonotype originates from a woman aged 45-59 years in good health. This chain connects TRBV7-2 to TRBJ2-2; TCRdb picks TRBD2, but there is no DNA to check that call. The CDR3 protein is CASSLAWERRFGELFF.